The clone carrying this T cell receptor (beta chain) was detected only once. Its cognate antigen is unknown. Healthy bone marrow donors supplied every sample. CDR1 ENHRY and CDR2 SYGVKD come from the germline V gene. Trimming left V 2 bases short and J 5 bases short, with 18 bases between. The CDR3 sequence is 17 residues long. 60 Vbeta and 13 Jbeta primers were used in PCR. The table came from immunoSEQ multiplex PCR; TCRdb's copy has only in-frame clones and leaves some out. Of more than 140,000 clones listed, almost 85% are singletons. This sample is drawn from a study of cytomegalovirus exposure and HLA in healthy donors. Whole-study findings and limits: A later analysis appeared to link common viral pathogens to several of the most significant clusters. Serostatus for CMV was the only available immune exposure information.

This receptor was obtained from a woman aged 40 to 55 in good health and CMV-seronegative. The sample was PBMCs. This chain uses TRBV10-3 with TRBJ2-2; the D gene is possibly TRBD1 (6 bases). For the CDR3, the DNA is TGTGCCATCAGTGAGCCTACCGGGACATTTAGAACCGGGGAGCTGTTTTTT. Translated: CAISEPTGTFRTGELFF.